The present entry profiles one TCR beta chain with its context. The PCR made use of 60 Vbeta and 13 Jbeta primers. Generated by immunoSEQ multiplex PCR, the TCRdb table keeps only in-frame clones and is missing some. Of 140,000 or so clones listed, 80% are singletons. These data come from a study of cytomegalovirus exposure and HLA in healthy donors. V dropped 1 base and J dropped 0 bases, with 7 bases sitting between them. Germline CDR1 and CDR2: SGHDN and FVKESK. CDR3 length: 14 residues. The sequence was obtained from a female donor in good health and CMV-seronegative. The sample taken for sequencing was PBMCs. The chain combines TRBV14 with TRBJ2-7; no firm D call. CDR3 amino acids: CASSQGPSSYEQYF. The DNA of the CDR3 is TGTGCCAGCAGCCAAGGTCCTAGCTCCTACGAGCAGTACTTC.